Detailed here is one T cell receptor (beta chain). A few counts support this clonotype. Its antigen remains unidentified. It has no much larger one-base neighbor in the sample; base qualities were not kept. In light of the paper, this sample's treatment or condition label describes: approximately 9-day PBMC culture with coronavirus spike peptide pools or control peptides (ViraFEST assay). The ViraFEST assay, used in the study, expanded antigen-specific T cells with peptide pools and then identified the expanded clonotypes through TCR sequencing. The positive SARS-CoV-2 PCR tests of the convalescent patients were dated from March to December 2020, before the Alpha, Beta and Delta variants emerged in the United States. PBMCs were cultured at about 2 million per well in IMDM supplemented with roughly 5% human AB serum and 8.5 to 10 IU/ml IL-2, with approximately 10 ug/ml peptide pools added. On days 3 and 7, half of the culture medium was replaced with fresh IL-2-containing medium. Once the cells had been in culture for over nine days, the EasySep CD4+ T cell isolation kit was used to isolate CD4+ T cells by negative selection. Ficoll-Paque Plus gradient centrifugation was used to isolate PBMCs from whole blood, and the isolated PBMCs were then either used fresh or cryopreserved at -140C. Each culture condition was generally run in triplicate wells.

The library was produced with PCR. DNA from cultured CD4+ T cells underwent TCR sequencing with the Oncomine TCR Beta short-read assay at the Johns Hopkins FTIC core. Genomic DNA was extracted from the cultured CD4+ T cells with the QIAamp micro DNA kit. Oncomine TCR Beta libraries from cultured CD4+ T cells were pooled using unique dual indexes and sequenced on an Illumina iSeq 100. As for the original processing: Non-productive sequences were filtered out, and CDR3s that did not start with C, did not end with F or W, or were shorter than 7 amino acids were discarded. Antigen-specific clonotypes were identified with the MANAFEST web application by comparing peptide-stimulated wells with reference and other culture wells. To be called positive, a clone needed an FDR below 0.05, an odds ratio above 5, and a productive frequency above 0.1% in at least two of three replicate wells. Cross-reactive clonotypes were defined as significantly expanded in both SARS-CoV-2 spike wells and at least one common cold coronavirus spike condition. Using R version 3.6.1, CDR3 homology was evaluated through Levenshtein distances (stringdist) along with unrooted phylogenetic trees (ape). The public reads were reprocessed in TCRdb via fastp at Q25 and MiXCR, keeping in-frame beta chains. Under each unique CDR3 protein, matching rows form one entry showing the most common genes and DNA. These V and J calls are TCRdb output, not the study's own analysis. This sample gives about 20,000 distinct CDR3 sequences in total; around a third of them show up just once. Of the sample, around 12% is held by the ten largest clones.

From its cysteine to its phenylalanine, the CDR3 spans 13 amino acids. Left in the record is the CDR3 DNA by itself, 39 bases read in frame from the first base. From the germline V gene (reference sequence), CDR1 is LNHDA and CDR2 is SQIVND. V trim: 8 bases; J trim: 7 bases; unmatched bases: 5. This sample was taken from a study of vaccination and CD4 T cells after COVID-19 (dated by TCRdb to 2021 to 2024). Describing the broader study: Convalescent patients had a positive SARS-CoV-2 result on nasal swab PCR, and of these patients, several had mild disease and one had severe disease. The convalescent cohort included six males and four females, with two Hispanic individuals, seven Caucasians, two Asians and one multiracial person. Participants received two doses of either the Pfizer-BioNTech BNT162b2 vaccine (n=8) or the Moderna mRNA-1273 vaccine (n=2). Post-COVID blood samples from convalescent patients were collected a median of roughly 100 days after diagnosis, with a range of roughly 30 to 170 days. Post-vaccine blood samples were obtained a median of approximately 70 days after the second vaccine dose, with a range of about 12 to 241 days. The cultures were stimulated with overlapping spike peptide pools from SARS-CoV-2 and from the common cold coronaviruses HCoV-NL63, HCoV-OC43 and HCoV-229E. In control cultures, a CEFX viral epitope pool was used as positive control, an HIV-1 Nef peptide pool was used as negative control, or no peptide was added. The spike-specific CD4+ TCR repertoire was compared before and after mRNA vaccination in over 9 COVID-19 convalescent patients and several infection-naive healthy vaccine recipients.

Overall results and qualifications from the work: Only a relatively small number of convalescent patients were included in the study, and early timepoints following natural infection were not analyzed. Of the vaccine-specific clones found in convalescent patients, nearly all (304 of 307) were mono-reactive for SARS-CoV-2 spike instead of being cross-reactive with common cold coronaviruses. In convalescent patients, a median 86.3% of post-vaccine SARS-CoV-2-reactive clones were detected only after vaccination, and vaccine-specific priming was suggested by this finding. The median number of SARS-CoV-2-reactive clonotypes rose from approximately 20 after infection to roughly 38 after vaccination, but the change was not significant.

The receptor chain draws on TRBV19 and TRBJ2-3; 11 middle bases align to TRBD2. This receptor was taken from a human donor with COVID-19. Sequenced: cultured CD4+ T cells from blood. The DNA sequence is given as TGTGCCAGTGATAGCGGGGGGGCCAATACGCAGTATTTT. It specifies CASDSGGANTQYF. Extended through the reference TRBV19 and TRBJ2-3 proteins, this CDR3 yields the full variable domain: DGGITQSPKYLFRKEGQNVTLSCEQNLNHDAMYWYRQDPGQGLRLIYYSQIVNDFQKGDIAEGYSVSREKKESFPLTVTSAQKNPTAFYLCASDSGGANTQYFGPGTRLTVL.